This paragraph covers one TCR beta chain sequence. The data originate from a study of control samples from healthy donors and cancer patients. With 3 bases clipped from V and 11 bases from J, the junction kept 13 bases outside the gene matches. Germline V CDR1 and CDR2: KGHSH, LQKENI. This CDR3 contains 15 residues. The table came from immunoSEQ multiplex PCR; TCRdb's copy has only in-frame clones and leaves some out. Of some 40,000 clones in the sample, 65% to 85% were seen once. The chain couples TRBV18 to TRBJ1-5; 7 bases fit TRBD1. Sequencing input: PBMCs. This receptor was obtained from a woman in her fifties or sixties with lung cancer. CDR3 in amino acids: CASSPVNVQGGAQHF. Here the CDR3 DNA reads TGTGCCAGCTCACCGGTCAATGTTCAGGGGGGAGCCCAGCATTTT.